Detailed here is one T cell receptor beta chain. This entry belongs to a study of blood T cell repertoires in COVID-19. Overall study: Material from acute and convalescent COVID-19 was sourced from the United States, Italy and Spain. T cells, B-cell-depleted T cells, or PBMCs provided the cDNA or gDNA that served as material.

Source study methods: Amplified reference gene primers provided the basis for estimating nucleated cell counts. Method: immunoSEQ multiplex PCR; TCRdb's copy keeps in-frame clones and lacks some. V, J and clone size were drawn from that table, and D and trimming were deduced from the DNA. The data show 90,000 to 130,000 clones, with about 83% seen just once and roughly 4.1% held by the top ten. This TCR came from a woman aged 70 to 79 with acute or convalescent COVID-19. What was sequenced was peripheral blood.

The CDR3 spells CASSPDVFAGANYGYTF. CDR3 in DNA: TGTGCCAGCAGCCCAGATGTTTTTGCAGGGGCGAATTATGGCTACACCTTC. The chain is built from TRBV7-8 and TRBJ1-2; the D gene is possibly TRBD1 (6 bases). Trimming took off 5 bases at V and 5 bases at J, with 24 bases between the two ends. Looked up from germline, CDR1 is SGHVS and CDR2 is FQNEAQ. The CDR3 runs 17 residues.